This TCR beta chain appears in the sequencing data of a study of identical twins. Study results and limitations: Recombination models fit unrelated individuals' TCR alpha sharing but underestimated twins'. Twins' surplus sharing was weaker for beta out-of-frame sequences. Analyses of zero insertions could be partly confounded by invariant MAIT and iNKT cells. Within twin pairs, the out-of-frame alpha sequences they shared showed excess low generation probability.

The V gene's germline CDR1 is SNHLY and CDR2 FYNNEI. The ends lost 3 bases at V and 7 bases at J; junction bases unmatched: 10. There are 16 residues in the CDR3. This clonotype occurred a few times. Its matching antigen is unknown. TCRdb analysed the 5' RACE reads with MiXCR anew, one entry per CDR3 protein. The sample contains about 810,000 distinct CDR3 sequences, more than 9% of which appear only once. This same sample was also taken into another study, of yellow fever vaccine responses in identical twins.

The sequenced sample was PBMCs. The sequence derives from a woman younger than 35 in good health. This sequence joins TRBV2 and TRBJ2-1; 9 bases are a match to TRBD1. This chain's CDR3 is CASSDRGTGRENEQFF. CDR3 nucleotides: TGTGCCAGCAGTGACAGGGGGACAGGGCGAGAGAATGAGCAGTTCTTC.